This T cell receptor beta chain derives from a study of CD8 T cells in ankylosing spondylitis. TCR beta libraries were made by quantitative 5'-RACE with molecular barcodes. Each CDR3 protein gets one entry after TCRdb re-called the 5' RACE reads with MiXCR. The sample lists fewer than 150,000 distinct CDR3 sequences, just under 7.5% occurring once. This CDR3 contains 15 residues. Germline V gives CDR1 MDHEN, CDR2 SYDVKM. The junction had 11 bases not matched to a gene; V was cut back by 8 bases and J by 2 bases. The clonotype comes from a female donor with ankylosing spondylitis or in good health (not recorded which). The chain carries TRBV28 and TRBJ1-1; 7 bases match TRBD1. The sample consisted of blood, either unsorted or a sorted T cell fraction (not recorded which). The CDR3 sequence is CASSSPGQLNTEAFF. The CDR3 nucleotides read TGTGCCAGCTCTAGCCCGGGACAGCTAAACACTGAAGCTTTCTTT.